This T cell receptor beta chain stems from a study of regulatory T cells in long-lasting Graves disease. This clonotype showed up just a few times. CDR3 length: 13 residues. Trimming shortened V by 7 bases and J by 0 bases, and 12 bases separated the two germline ends. CDR1 and CDR2 from the germline V gene are GTSNPN and SVGIG (reference sequence). Time point reported: newly diagnosed GD, antithyroid drugs for less than 3 months. Isolated PBMC RNA provided the starting material for the TCR library. Assembly of TCR beta libraries relied on iRepertoire HTBI primers together with Arm-PCR of CDR3 regions. TCRdb independently ran MiXCR on the multiplex PCR reads; one entry per CDR3 protein. The sample carries about 560,000 distinct CDR3 sequences, about 15% recorded once. These data were also reused for a study on T cells in Graves' hyperthyroidism and ophthalmopathy.

This clonotype was sampled from a man aged 18 to 35 with Graves disease. The chain has TRBV30 and TRBJ2-5, with D maybe TRBD2 (6 bases). The sequencing here drew on peripheral blood mononuclear cells (PBMCs), taken at new diagnosis, from a patient treated with antithyroid drugs. The CDR3 DNA follows: TGTGCCTTCAACCGGGGGTACCAAGAGACCCAGTACTTC. Protein: CAFNRGYQETQYF.